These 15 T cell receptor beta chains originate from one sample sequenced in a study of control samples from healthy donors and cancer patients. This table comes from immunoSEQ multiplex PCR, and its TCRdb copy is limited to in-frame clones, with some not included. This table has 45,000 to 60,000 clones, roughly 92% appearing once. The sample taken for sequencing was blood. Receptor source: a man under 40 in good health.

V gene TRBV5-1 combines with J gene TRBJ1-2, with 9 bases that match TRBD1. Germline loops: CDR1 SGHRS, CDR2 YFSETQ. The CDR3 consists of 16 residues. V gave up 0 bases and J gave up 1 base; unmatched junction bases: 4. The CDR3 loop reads CASSLAGTGNNYGYTF. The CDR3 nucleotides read TGCGCCAGCAGCTTGGCCGGGACAGGGAATAACTATGGCTACACCTTC.

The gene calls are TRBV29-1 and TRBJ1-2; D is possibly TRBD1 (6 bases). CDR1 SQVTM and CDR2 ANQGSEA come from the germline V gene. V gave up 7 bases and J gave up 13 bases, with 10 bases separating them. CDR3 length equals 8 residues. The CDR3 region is CSEDRSTF. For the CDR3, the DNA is TGCAGCGAAGACAGGTCCACCTTC.

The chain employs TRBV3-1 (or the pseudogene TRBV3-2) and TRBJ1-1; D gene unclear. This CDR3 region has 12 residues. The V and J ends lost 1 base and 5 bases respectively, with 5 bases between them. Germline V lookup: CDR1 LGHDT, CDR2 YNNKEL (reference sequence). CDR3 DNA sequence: TGTGCCAGCAGCCAAGTCCAGACTGAAGCTTTCTTT. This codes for CASSQVQTEAFF.

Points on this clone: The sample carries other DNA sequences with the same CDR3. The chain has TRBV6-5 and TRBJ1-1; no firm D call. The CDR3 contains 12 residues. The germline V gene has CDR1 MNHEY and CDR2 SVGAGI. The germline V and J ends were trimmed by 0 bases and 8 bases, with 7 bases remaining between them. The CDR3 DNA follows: TGTGCCAGCAGTTACTCTGGCGCGGAAGCTTTCTTT. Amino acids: CASSYSGAEAFF.

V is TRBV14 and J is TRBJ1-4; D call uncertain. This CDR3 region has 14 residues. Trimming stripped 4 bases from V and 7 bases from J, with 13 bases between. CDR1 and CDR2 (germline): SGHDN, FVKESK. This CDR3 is CASSLLRDPEKLFF. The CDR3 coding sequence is TGTGCCAGCAGCCTACTGAGGGATCCTGAAAAACTGTTTTTT.

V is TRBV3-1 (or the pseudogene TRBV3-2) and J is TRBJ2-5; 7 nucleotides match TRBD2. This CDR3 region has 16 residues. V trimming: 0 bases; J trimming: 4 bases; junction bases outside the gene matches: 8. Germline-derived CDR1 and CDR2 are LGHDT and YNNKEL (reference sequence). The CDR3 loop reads CASSQDSAGASETQYF. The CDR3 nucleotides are TGTGCCAGCAGCCAAGATTCGGCGGGAGCATCAGAGACCCAGTACTTC.

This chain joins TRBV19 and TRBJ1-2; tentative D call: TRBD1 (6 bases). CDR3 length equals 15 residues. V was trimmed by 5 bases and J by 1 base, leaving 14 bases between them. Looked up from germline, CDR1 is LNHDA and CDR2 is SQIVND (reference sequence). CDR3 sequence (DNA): TGTGCCAGTAGTTGGGGGGACACTCTTAACTATGGCTACACCTTC. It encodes CASSWGDTLNYGYTF. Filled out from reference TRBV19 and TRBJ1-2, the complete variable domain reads DGGITQSPKYLFRKEGQNVTLSCEQNLNHDAMYWYRQDPGQGLRLIYYSQIVNDFQKGDIAEGYSVSREKKESFPLTVTSAQKNPTAFYLCASSWGDTLNYGYTFGSGTRLTVV.

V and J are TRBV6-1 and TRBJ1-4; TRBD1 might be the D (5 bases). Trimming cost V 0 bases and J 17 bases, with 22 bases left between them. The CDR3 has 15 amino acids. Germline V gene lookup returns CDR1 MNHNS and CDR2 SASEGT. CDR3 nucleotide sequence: TGTGCCAGCAGTGAAGCTATGGGGACCGCATTGGGTAAATTTTTT. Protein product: CASSEAMGTALGKFF.

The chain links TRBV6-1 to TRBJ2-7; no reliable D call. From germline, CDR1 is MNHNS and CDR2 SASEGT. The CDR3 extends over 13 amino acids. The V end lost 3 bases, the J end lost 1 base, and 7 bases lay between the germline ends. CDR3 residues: CASSDSPSYEQYF. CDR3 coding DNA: TGTGCCAGCAGTGATTCTCCATCCTACGAGCAGTACTTC.

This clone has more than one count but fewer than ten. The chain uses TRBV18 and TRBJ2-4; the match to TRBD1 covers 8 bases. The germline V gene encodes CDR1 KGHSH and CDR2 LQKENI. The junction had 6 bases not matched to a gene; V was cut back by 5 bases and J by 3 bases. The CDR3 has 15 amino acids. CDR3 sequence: CASSGQGTVKNIQYF. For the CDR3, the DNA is TGTGCCAGCTCAGGACAGGGAACGGTCAAAAACATTCAGTACTTC.

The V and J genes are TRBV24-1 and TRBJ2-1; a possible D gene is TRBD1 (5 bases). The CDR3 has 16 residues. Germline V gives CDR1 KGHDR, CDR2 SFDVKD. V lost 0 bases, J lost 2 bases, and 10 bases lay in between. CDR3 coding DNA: TGTGCCACCAGTGATTTGCTCCAGGGTGCCTACAATGAGCAGTTCTTC. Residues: CATSDLLQGAYNEQFF.

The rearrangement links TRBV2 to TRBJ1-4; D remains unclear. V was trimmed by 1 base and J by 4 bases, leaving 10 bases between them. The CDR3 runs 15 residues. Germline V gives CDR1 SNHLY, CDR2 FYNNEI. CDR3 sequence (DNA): TGTGCCAGCAGTGAAGAGACACCTCTTAATGAAAAACTGTTTTTT. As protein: CASSEETPLNEKLFF.

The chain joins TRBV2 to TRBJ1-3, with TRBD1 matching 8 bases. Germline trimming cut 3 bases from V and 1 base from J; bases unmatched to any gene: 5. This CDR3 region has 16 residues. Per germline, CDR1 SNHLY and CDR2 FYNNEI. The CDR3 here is CASSEGQANSGNTIYF. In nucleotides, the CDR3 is TGTGCCAGCAGTGAGGGACAGGCTAATTCTGGAAACACCATATATTTT. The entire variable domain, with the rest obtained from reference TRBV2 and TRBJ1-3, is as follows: EPEVTQTPSHQVTQMGQEVILRCVPISNHLYFYWYRQILGQKVEFLVSFYNNEISEKSEIFDDQFSVERPDGSNFTLKIRSTKLEDSAMYFCASSEGQANSGNTIYFGEGSWLTVV.

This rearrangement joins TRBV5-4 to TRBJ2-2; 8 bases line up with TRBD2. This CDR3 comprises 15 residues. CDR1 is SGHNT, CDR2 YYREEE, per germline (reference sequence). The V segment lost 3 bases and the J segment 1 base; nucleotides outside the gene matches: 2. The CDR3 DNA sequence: TGTGCCAGCAGCTCCGGGACTAGGAACACCGGGGAGCTGTTTTTT. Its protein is CASSSGTRNTGELFF.

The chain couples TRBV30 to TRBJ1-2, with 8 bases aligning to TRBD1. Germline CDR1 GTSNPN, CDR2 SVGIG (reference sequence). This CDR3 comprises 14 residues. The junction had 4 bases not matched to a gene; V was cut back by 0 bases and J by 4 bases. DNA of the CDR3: TGTGCCTGGAGTGTGGGGACAGGAGGCTATGGCTACACCTTC. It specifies CAWSVGTGGYGYTF.